The next 3 T cell receptor beta chains were all read from a single sample in a study of T cells after yellow fever vaccination. TCRdb reprocessed the 5' RACE reads with MiXCR, giving one entry per CDR3 protein. The data contain a few hundred thousand distinct CDR3 sequences, 8.5% to 10% of them singletons. Specimen: PBMCs, collected on the day of the first yellow fever vaccination. Receptors originate from a man aged 18 to 30 who received the YFV17D yellow fever vaccine.

This chain joins TRBV6-2 or TRBV6-3 and TRBJ2-4; D is perhaps TRBD2 (5 bases). V lost 7 bases and J lost 3, with 10 bases in between. Germline-derived CDR1 and CDR2 are MNHEY and SVGEGT. The CDR3 loop spans 13 amino acids. DNA for the CDR3: TGTGCCAGCACTCCCGGGAACAAAAACATTCAGTACTTC. This codes for CASTPGNKNIQYF.

J is TRBJ1-5 and V is TRBV7-9; D is unresolved. Germline CDR1 and CDR2: SEHNR and FQNEAQ (reference sequence). The V end lost 1 base, the J end lost 6 bases, and 13 bases lay between the germline ends. The CDR3 is 15 amino acids. CDR3 residues: CASSLGVGVGQPQHF. The DNA for the CDR3 is TGTGCCAGCAGCTTAGGGGTCGGCGTGGGTCAGCCCCAGCATTTT.

This clonotype came up many times. This chain uses TRBV7-2 with TRBJ1-1; D unresolved. The V end was cut by 7 bases, the J end by 1 base, with 13 bases between. The CDR3 totals 14 residues. Germline V gives CDR1 SGHTA, CDR2 FQGNSA. The CDR3 nucleotides read TGTGCCAGCACCCCCTCCAGATGGAACACTGAAGCTTTCTTT. This encodes CASTPSRWNTEAFF. Variable domain in full (rest from reference TRBV7-2 and TRBJ1-1): GAGVSQSPSNKVTEKGKDVELRCDPISGHTALYWYRQSLGQGLEFLIYFQGNSAPDKSGLPSDRFSAERTGGSVSTLTIQRTQQEDSAVYLCASTPSRWNTEAFFGQGTRLTVV.